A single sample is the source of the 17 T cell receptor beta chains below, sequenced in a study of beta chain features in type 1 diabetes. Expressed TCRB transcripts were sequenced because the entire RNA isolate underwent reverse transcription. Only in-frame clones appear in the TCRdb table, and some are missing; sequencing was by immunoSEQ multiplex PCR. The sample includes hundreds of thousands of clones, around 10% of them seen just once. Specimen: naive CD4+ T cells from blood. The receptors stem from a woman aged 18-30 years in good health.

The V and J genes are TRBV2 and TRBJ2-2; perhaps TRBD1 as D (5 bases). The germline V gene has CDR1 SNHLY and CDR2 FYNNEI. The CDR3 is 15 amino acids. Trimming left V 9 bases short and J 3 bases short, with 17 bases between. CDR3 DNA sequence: TGTGCCAGTGCATGGGCAGGGAAGGACACCGGGGAGCTGTTTTTT. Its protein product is CASAWAGKDTGELFF. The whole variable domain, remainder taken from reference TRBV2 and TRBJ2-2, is EPEVTQTPSHQVTQMGQEVILRCVPISNHLYFYWYRQILGQKVEFLVSFYNNEISEKSEIFDDQFSVERPDGSNFTLKIRSTKLEDSAMYFCASAWAGKDTGELFFGEGSRLTVL.

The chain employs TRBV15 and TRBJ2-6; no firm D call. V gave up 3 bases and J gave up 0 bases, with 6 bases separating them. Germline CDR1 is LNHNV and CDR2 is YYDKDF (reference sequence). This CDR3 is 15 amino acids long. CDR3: CATSRTGSGANVLTF. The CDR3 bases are TGTGCCACCAGCAGGACCGGCTCTGGGGCCAACGTCCTGACTTTC.

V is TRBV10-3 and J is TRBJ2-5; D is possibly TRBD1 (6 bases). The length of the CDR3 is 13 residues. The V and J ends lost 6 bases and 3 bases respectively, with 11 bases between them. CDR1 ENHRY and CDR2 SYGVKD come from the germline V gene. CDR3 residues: CAIRATGEETQYF. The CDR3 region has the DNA TGTGCCATCAGGGCGACAGGTGAAGAGACCCAGTACTTC.

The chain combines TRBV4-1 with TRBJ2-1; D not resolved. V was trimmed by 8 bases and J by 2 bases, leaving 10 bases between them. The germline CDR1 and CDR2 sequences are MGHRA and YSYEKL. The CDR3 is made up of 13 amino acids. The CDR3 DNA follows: TGCGCCAGCCGCCTGGGGACCTACAATGAGCAGTTCTTC. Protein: CASRLGTYNEQFF.

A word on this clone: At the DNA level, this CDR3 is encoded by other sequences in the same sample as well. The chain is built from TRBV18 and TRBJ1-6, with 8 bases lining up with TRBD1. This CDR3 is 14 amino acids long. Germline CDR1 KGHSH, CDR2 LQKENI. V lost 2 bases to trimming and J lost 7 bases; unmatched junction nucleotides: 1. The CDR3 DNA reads TGTGCCAGCTCACCAGACAGGGGCAATTCACCCCTCCACTTT. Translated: CASSPDRGNSPLHF.

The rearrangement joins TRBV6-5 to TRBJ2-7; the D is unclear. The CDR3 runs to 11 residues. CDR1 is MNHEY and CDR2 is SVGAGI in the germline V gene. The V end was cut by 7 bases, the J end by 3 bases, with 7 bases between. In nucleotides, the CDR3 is TGTGCCAGCACTAATAACTACGAGCAGTACTTC. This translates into CASTNNYEQYF.

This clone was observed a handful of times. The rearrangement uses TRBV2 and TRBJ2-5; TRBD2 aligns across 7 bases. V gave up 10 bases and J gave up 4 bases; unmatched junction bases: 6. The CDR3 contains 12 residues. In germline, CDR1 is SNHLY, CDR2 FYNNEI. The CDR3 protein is CAIGTTVETQYF. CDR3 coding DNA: TGTGCCATAGGGACTACCGTAGAGACCCAGTACTTC. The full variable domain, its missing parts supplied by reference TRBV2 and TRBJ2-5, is EPEVTQTPSHQVTQMGQEVILRCVPISNHLYFYWYRQILGQKVEFLVSFYNNEISEKSEIFDDQFSVERPDGSNFTLKIRSTKLEDSAMYFCAIGTTVETQYFGPGTRLLVL.

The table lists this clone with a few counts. The CDR3 spells CASSTTSKNIQYF. CDR3 DNA sequence: TGTGCCAGCAGCACAACTAGCAAAAACATTCAGTACTTC. This sequence joins TRBV7-3 and TRBJ2-4; a possible D gene is TRBD2 (5 bases). V was shortened by 5 bases and J by 3 bases, with 8 bases between the two germline ends. The CDR3 loop spans 13 amino acids. Germline CDR1 SGHTA, CDR2 FQGTGA.

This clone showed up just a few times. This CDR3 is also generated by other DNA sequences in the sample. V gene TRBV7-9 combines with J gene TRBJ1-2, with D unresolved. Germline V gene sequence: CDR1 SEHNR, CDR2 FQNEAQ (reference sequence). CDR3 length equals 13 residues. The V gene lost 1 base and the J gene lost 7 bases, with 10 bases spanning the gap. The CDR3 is CASSLGPSAGYTF. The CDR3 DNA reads TGTGCCAGCAGCTTAGGGCCTTCGGCTGGCTACACCTTC.

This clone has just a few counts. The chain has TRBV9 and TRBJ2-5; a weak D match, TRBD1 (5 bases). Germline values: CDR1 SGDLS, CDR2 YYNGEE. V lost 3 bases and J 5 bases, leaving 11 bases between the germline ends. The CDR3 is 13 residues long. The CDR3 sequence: CASSEGYRETQYF. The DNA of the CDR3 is TGTGCCAGCAGCGAGGGGTATAGGGAGACCCAGTACTTC.

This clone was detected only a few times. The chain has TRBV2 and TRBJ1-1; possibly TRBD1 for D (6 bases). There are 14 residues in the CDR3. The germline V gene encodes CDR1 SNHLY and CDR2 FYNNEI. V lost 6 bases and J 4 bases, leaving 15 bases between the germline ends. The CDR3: CASREQGRGTEAFF. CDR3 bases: TGTGCCAGCAGGGAACAGGGTCGGGGCACTGAAGCTTTCTTT. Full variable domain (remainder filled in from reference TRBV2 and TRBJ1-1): EPEVTQTPSHQVTQMGQEVILRCVPISNHLYFYWYRQILGQKVEFLVSFYNNEISEKSEIFDDQFSVERPDGSNFTLKIRSTKLEDSAMYFCASREQGRGTEAFFGQGTRLTVV.

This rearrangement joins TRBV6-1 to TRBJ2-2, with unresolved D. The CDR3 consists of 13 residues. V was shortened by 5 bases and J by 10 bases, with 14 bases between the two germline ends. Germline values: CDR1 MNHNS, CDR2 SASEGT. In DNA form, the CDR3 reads TGTGCCAGCAGTAATTCCCGGTCCTCGGAGCTGTTTTTT. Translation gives CASSNSRSSELFF.

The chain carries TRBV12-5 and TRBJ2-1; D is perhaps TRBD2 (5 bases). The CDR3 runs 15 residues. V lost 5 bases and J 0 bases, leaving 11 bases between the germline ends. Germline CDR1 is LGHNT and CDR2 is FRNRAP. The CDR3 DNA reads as TGTGCTAGTGGTGTTAGCGTTAGCTCCTACAATGAGCAGTTCTTC. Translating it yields CASGVSVSSYNEQFF.

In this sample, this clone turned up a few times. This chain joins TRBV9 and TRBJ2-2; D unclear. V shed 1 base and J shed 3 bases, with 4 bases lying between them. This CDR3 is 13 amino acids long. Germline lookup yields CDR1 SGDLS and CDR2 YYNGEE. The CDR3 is CASSVLYTGELFF. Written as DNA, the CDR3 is TGTGCCAGCAGCGTACTGTACACCGGGGAGCTGTTTTTT.

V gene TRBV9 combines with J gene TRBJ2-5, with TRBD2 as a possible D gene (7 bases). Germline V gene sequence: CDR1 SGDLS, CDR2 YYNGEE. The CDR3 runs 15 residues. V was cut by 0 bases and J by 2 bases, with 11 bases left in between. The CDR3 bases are TGTGCCAGCAGCGTAGAGGGGGGACTACAAGAGACCCAGTACTTC. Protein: CASSVEGGLQETQYF. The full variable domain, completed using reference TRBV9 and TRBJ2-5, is DSGVTQTPKHLITATGQRVTLRCSPRSGDLSVYWYQQSLDQGLQFLIQYYNGEERAKGNILERFSAQQFPDLHSELNLSSLELGDSALYFCASSVEGGLQETQYFGPGTRLLVL.

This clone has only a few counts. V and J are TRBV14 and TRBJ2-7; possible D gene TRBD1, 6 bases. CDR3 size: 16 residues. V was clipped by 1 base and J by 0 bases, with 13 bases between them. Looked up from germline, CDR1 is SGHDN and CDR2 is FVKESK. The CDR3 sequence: CASSQAGHLSSYEQYF. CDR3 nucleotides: TGTGCCAGCAGCCAAGCGGGACATTTGAGCTCCTACGAGCAGTACTTC. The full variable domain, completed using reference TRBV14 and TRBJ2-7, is EAGVTQFPSHSVIEKGQTVTLRCDPISGHDNLYWYRRVMGKEIKFLLHFVKESKQDESGMPNNRFLAERTGGTYSTLKVQPAELEDSGVYFCASSQAGHLSSYEQYFGPGTRLTVT.

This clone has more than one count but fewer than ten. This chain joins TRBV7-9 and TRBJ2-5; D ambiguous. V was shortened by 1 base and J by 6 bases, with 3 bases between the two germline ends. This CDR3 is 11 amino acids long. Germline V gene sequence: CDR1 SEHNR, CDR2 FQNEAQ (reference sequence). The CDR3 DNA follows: TGTGCCAGCAGCTTAGAAAAGACCCAGTACTTC. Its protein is CASSLEKTQYF. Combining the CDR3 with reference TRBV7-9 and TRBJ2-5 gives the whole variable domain DTGVSQNPRHKITKRGQNVTFRCDPISEHNRLYWYRQTLGQGPEFLTYFQNEAQLEKSRLLSDRFSAERPKGSFSTLEIQRTEQGDSAMYLCASSLEKTQYFGPGTRLLVL.